The text below deals with one T cell receptor beta chain. Its antigen is currently unknown. This CDR3 is missing its conserved last phenylalanine or tryptophan, likely due to a read error. Multiple V-beta primers and a C-beta primer amplified TCRB from RNA. These TCRB libraries lack any described unique molecular identifiers. TCRdb processed the multiplex PCR reads anew with MiXCR; each CDR3 protein has one entry. The repertoire holds about 8,400 distinct CDR3 sequences, with around three quarters as singletons. The sample belongs to a study of tumor-infiltrating lymphocytes in glioblastoma multiforme. Broader study findings: Detected clone frequencies may not reflect cell counts, being RNA-based. TCR plus mutation findings rest on a single glioblastoma patient.

The sequenced sample consisted of brain tumor tissue. The source is a male donor with glioblastoma.

CDR3 protein: CASSLQGMADMQYL. The DNA of the CDR3 is TGTGCCAGCAGCTTACAGGGGATGGCTGATATGCAGTATTTG. The chain couples TRBV11-2 to TRBJ2-3, with D possibly being TRBD1 (6 bases). The CDR3 extends over 14 amino acids. The germline gives CDR1 SGHAT, CDR2 FQNNGV.